The 15 T cell receptor beta chains listed next were all sequenced from one sample in a study of monozygotic twins with cystic fibrosis. The table came from immunoSEQ multiplex PCR; TCRdb's copy has only in-frame clones and leaves some out. The repertoire holds 14,000 or so clones, with about 93% as singletons. What was sequenced was blood. The receptors were gathered from a girl between 2 and 10 years old with cystic fibrosis.

V is TRBV6-4 and J is TRBJ2-1; tentatively, D is TRBD1 (6 bases). Trimming left V 1 base short and J 7 bases short, with 11 bases between. Germline CDR1 and CDR2: MRHNA and SNTAGT. The CDR3 sequence is 14 residues long. CDR3 nucleotide sequence: TGTGCCAGCAGTGACTTGGCAGGGGTGAATGAGCAGTTCTTC. Amino acids: CASSDLAGVNEQFF.

This rearrangement joins TRBV15 to TRBJ2-2; 10 bases agree with TRBD2. The trim removed 5 bases at V and 1 base at J, leaving 4 bases unmatched. The CDR3 has 16 residues. The germline CDR1 and CDR2 sequences are LNHNV and YYDKDF (reference sequence). The DNA for the CDR3 is TGTGCCACCAGCTCGAGGACTAGCGGGAACACCGGGGAGCTGTTTTTT. Its translation: CATSSRTSGNTGELFF. Full variable domain (remainder filled in from reference TRBV15 and TRBJ2-2): DAMVIQNPRYQVTQFGKPVTLSCSQTLNHNVMYWYQQKSSQAPKLLFHYYDKDFNNEADTPDNFQSRRPNTSFCFLDIRSPGLGDTAMYLCATSSRTSGNTGELFFGEGSRLTVL.

V gene TRBV7-2 combines with J gene TRBJ2-7; D is unclear. Germline CDR1 SGHTA, CDR2 FQGNSA. V lost 1 base and J lost 2, with 6 bases in between. This CDR3 spans 13 amino acids. The CDR3 coding sequence is TGTGCCAGCAGCTTAGGCGGTACCTACGAGCAGTACTTC. Encoded protein: CASSLGGTYEQYF. Combining the CDR3 with reference TRBV7-2 and TRBJ2-7 gives the whole variable domain GAGVSQSPSNKVTEKGKDVELRCDPISGHTALYWYRQSLGQGLEFLIYFQGNSAPDKSGLPSDRFSAERTGGSVSTLTIQRTQQEDSAVYLCASSLGGTYEQYFGPGTRLTVT.

This clone showed up just once. The rearrangement uses TRBV10-3 and TRBJ1-2; D might be TRBD1 (5 bases). The CDR3 is 11 residues long. Germline V lookup: CDR1 ENHRY, CDR2 SYGVKD. V was trimmed by 4 bases and J by 7 bases, leaving 7 bases between them. The CDR3 coding sequence is TGTGCCATCAGTGCTCAGGGTGGCTACACCTTC. Protein sequence: CAISAQGGYTF.

This clone was detected once. V gene TRBV4-1 combines with J gene TRBJ2-1; TRBD2 matches at 12 bases. The CDR3 is 16 residues long. Germline V gene data show CDR1 as MGHRA and CDR2 as YSYEKL. With V trimmed by 4 bases and J by 1 base, 2 bases remained unmatched. The CDR3 DNA reads as TGCGCCAGCAGCCTCGGACTAGCGGGATCCTACAATGAGCAGTTCTTC. Residues: CASSLGLAGSYNEQFF.

The J gene is TRBJ1-1, the V gene TRBV30, with a possible D match to TRBD1 (5 bases). CDR1 is GTSNPN and CDR2 is SVGIG in the germline V gene (reference sequence). The V end was cut by 2 bases, the J end by 5 bases, with 15 bases between. The CDR3 extends over 14 amino acids. CDR3 DNA sequence: TGTGCCTGGAGTTCGGGGCTAGGGTGGACTGAAGCTTTCTTT. Translating it yields CAWSSGLGWTEAFF.

The sample holds one count of this clone. The CDR3 DNA sequence: TGTGCCAGCAGTGAGGGGGTGCGGCTCTCTGAGCAGTTCTTC. Its protein product is CASSEGVRLSEQFF. This chain uses TRBV2 with TRBJ2-1; either TRBD1 or TRBD2 may fit D (5 bases each). Germline V lookup: CDR1 SNHLY, CDR2 FYNNEI. This CDR3 is 14 amino acids long. Trimming took 3 bases from V and 9 from J, leaving 15 bases between them.

This clone was counted once. The J gene is TRBJ2-1, the V gene TRBV4-2, with D possibly TRBD2 on 5 matching bases. The V and J ends lost 4 bases and 3 bases respectively, with 13 bases between them. CDR1 and CDR2 (germline): LGHNA, YNFKEQ. The CDR3 runs to 15 residues. The CDR3 here is CASSREYGRYNEQFF. As DNA, the CDR3 is TGTGCCAGCAGCCGGGAGTACGGACGCTACAATGAGCAGTTCTTC.

The chain joins TRBV11-1 to TRBJ2-1; 9 bases align to TRBD2. Germline-derived CDR1 and CDR2 are SGHAT and FQDESV (reference sequence). The CDR3 loop spans 15 amino acids. The junction had 7 bases not matched to a gene; V was cut back by 5 bases and J by 5 bases. CDR3 bases: TGTGCCAGCAGCCGCCGGACTAGCGTCAACAATGAGCAGTTCTTC. Encoded protein: CASSRRTSVNNEQFF.

The rearrangement uses TRBV12-5 and TRBJ1-5; TRBD1 matches 8 bases. Per the germline V gene, CDR1 is LGHNT and CDR2 is FRNRAP. The junction had 8 bases not matched to a gene; V was cut back by 4 bases and J by 0 bases. This CDR3 is built from 17 residues. The CDR3 nucleotides read TGTGCTAGTGGTTCTCAAGGGACAGGCAATAGCAATCAGCCCCAGCATTTT. Translation gives CASGSQGTGNSNQPQHF.

This chain links TRBV11-3 with TRBJ2-1; D possibly corresponds to TRBD2 (6 bases). The CDR3 has 15 residues. Germline V gene sequence: CDR1 SGHNT, CDR2 YENEEA. V lost 5 bases to trimming and J lost 4 bases, with 15 bases between them. CDR3 residues: CASSPTRDSYNEQFF. CDR3 DNA sequence: TGTGCCAGCAGCCCGACTCGGGACTCATACAATGAGCAGTTCTTC. Together with reference TRBV11-3 and TRBJ2-1, the CDR3 gives the full variable domain: EAGVVQSPRYKIIEKKQPVAFWCNPISGHNTLYWYLQNLGQGPELLIRYENEEAVDDSQLPKDRFSAERLKGVDSTLKIQPAELGDSAVYLCASSPTRDSYNEQFFGPGTRLTVL.

This chain connects TRBV27 to TRBJ2-1; D unresolved. V gave up 5 bases and J gave up 3 bases, with 8 bases separating them. Per the germline V gene, CDR1 is MNHEY and CDR2 is SMNVEV (reference sequence). The CDR3 is 13 amino acids. CDR3 in amino acids: CASSQRNYNEQFF. In DNA, the CDR3 is TGTGCCAGCAGTCAGAGGAACTACAATGAGCAGTTCTTC.

This clone was observed once. This sequence joins TRBV27 and TRBJ2-7; 9 nucleotides line up with TRBD1. V was clipped by 5 bases and J by 3 bases; unmatched bases: 8. CDR1 is MNHEY and CDR2 is SMNVEV in the germline V gene (reference sequence). The CDR3 is made up of 15 amino acids. CDR3 DNA: TGTGCCAGCAGTCCTAGAGGACAGGGGTACTACGAGCAGTACTTC. It codes for CASSPRGQGYYEQYF.

The J gene is TRBJ2-2, the V gene TRBV9; D gene uncertain. Trimming stripped 8 bases from V and 2 bases from J, with 13 bases between. The CDR3 is 14 amino acids. The V gene's germline CDR1 is SGDLS and CDR2 YYNGEE. The CDR3 here is CARFPPVNTGELFF. CDR3 in DNA: TGTGCCAGGTTCCCGCCGGTTAACACCGGGGAGCTGTTTTTT. Complete variable domain (other parts from reference TRBV9 and TRBJ2-2): DSGVTQTPKHLITATGQRVTLRCSPRSGDLSVYWYQQSLDQGLQFLIQYYNGEERAKGNILERFSAQQFPDLHSELNLSSLELGDSALYFCARFPPVNTGELFFGEGSRLTVL.

V and J are TRBV9 and TRBJ1-2; no firm D call. V was pared by 0 bases and J by 4 bases, with 7 bases between. This CDR3 comprises 13 residues. Germline loops: CDR1 SGDLS, CDR2 YYNGEE. The chain's CDR3 is CASSVDASYGYTF. The DNA for the CDR3 is TGTGCCAGCAGCGTAGACGCTTCCTATGGCTACACCTTC.